This T cell receptor beta chain derives from a study of neurological immune-mediated disorders. Per germline, CDR1 SGHDT and CDR2 YYEEEE. The CDR3 has 14 amino acids. V was trimmed by 2 bases and J by 5 bases, leaving 10 bases between them. Stated time point: longitudinal time-point 1 (baseline). As concerns this clonotype: Its antigen is not known.

TCRdb ran MiXCR on the 5' RACE reads and lists one entry per CDR3 protein. The sample comprises about 60,000 distinct CDR3 sequences, around 11% of which are singletons, and 6.5% to 8.5% rests with the top ten. Study results and limitations: None of the CDR3 amino acid sequences found in expanded clones was shared across subjects. This suggests that the TCR-beta repertoires were private in all groups.

Sequencing was done on a sample of PBMCs. This chain connects TRBV5-6 to TRBJ2-2; D might be TRBD2 (5 bases). This receptor was taken from a male donor with HTLV-1-associated myelopathy (HAM/TSP). The CDR3 protein is CASSFGVMTGELFF. CDR3 bases: TGTGCCAGCAGCTTCGGGGTTATGACCGGGGAGCTGTTTTTT.